Listed below are T cell receptor beta chains from one sample, sequenced in a study of persistence of HIV-infected CD4 T cells. These receptors lack a known antigen. Clones were read by immunoSEQ multiplex PCR, and TCRdb kept only the in-frame ones, dropping some. Of about 50,000 clones listed, more than 60% are singletons. The sequences come from CD4+ T cells sorted from PBMCs after roughly 18-hour stimulation, collected from a patient who received antiretroviral therapy. These receptors were collected from an adult man with HIV who was CMV-seropositive. Both conserved end residues are part of each CDR3. The order of the fields is V gene, J gene, D gene, clone size, CDR3 protein, CDR3 DNA. The D gene is left open where the match is weak. Clone size, where shown, is once, few, many, or a class for clones that have expanded.

v_call: TRBV7-9
j_call: TRBJ1-1
d_call: NA
clone_size: NA
cdr3_aa: CASSFGLATEAFF
cdr3_nt: TGTGCCAGCAGCTTTGGGTTGGCCACTGAAGCTTTCTTT

v_call: TRBV6-2/TRBV6-3
j_call: TRBJ1-1
d_call: NA
clone_size: few
cdr3_aa: CASSRWLGASTEAFF
cdr3_nt: TGTGCCAGCAGCCGATGGCTGGGGGCGAGCACTGAAGCTTTCTTT

v_call: TRBV4-2
j_call: TRBJ1-3
d_call: NA
clone_size: NA
cdr3_aa: CASSQDGTGNTIYF
cdr3_nt: TGTGCCAGCAGCCAAGACGGTACTGGAAACACCATATATTTT

v_call: TRBV6-5
j_call: TRBJ2-7
d_call: TRBD2
clone_size: NA
cdr3_aa: CASSYGTSWSEQYF
cdr3_nt: TGTGCCAGCAGTTACGGGACTAGTTGGAGCGAGCAGTACTTC

v_call: TRBV6-5
j_call: TRBJ1-5
d_call: TRBD1
clone_size: once
cdr3_aa: CASSSDRGYGQPQHF
cdr3_nt: TGTGCCAGCAGTTCGGACAGGGGTTACGGTCAGCCCCAGCATTTT

v_call: TRBV6-5
j_call: TRBJ2-7
d_call: NA
clone_size: NA
cdr3_aa: CANLDPPVSYEQYF
cdr3_nt: TGTGCAAATTTGGACCCCCCTGTCTCCTACGAGCAGTACTTC

v_call: TRBV7-2
j_call: TRBJ2-2
d_call: TRBD1
clone_size: NA
cdr3_aa: CASRMDRVNGELFF
cdr3_nt: TGTGCCAGCAGGATGGACAGGGTGAACGGGGAGCTGTTTTTT

v_call: TRBV9
j_call: TRBJ1-1
d_call: NA
clone_size: NA
cdr3_aa: CASSVKGRSTEAFF
cdr3_nt: TGTGCCAGCAGCGTAAAGGGGAGGTCCACTGAAGCTTTCTTT

v_call: TRBV19
j_call: TRBJ2-2
d_call: NA
clone_size: NA
cdr3_aa: CASSKKGGTGELFF
cdr3_nt: TGTGCCAGTAGTAAGAAGGGCGGAACCGGGGAGCTGTTTTTT

v_call: TRBV18
j_call: TRBJ2-3
d_call: TRBD2
clone_size: NA
cdr3_aa: CASSSTSGGVDTQYF
cdr3_nt: TGTGCCAGCTCATCGACTAGCGGGGGGGTGGATACGCAGTATTTT

v_call: TRBV5-1
j_call: TRBJ2-2
d_call: NA
clone_size: NA
cdr3_aa: CASRSVVRENTGELFF
cdr3_nt: TGCGCCAGCAGGTCCGTTGTCCGGGAGAACACCGGGGAGCTGTTTTTT

v_call: TRBV19
j_call: TRBJ2-2
d_call: NA
clone_size: once
cdr3_aa: CASSTGQSHTGELFF
cdr3_nt: TGTGCCAGTAGTACAGGACAGTCCCACACCGGGGAGCTGTTTTTT

v_call: TRBV30
j_call: TRBJ1-1
d_call: NA
clone_size: NA
cdr3_aa: CAWSALGAGMNTEAFF
cdr3_nt: TGTGCCTGGAGTGCCTTAGGGGCAGGGATGAACACTGAAGCTTTCTTT

v_call: TRBV19
j_call: TRBJ1-1
d_call: NA
clone_size: NA
cdr3_aa: CASSVTGTANTEAFF
cdr3_nt: TGTGCCAGTAGTGTTACCGGGACGGCGAACACTGAAGCTTTCTTT

v_call: TRBV7-6
j_call: TRBJ1-4
d_call: NA
clone_size: NA
cdr3_aa: CASSLAGRASEKLFF
cdr3_nt: TGTGCCAGCAGCTTAGCCGGCAGGGCTTCTGAAAAACTGTTTTTT

v_call: TRBV7-2
j_call: TRBJ2-7
d_call: NA
clone_size: NA
cdr3_aa: CASSLEGGVGSEQYF
cdr3_nt: TGTGCCAGCAGCTTAGAGGGTGGGGTTGGGAGCGAGCAGTACTTC

v_call: TRBV5-5
j_call: TRBJ1-6
d_call: TRBD1
clone_size: NA
cdr3_aa: CASSLATGGGSSPLHF
cdr3_nt: TGTGCCAGCAGCTTGGCGACAGGGGGCGGGAGTTCACCCCTCCACTTT

v_call: TRBV5-1
j_call: TRBJ2-2
d_call: NA
clone_size: NA
cdr3_aa: CASSLAGDPGTGELFF
cdr3_nt: TGCGCCAGCAGCTTGGCCGGGGACCCGGGCACCGGGGAGCTGTTTTTT

v_call: TRBV13
j_call: TRBJ1-5
d_call: TRBD1
clone_size: NA
cdr3_aa: CASSQQGNNQPQHF
cdr3_nt: TGTGCCAGCAGCCAACAGGGGAACAATCAGCCCCAGCATTTT

v_call: TRBV9
j_call: TRBJ2-2
d_call: TRBD2
clone_size: NA
cdr3_aa: CASSVVSGATGELFF
cdr3_nt: TGTGCCAGCAGCGTAGTAAGCGGGGCCACCGGGGAGCTGTTTTTT

v_call: TRBV7-6
j_call: TRBJ2-3
d_call: NA
clone_size: once
cdr3_aa: CASSLVGDTQYF
cdr3_nt: TGTGCCAGCAGCTTAGTAGGAGATACGCAGTATTTT

v_call: TRBV4-2
j_call: TRBJ2-2
d_call: NA
clone_size: NA
cdr3_aa: CASSPDAIGGLSPGELFF
cdr3_nt: TGTGCCAGCAGCCCGGACGCGATTGGGGGGCTGAGCCCCGGGGAGCTGTTTTTT

v_call: TRBV20-1
j_call: TRBJ2-7
d_call: NA
clone_size: NA
cdr3_aa: CSARFHEQYF
cdr3_nt: TGCAGTGCTAGATTCCACGAGCAGTACTTC

v_call: TRBV14
j_call: TRBJ2-3
d_call: NA
clone_size: few
cdr3_aa: CASSRQRTRTDTQYF
cdr3_nt: TGTGCCAGCAGTCGACAGAGGACCCGCACAGATACGCAGTATTTT

v_call: TRBV11-3
j_call: TRBJ2-3
d_call: TRBD1
clone_size: NA
cdr3_aa: CASSAGTGSNTQYF
cdr3_nt: TGTGCCAGCAGCGCAGGGACAGGGTCGAATACGCAGTATTTT

v_call: TRBV6-5
j_call: TRBJ2-4
d_call: NA
clone_size: NA
cdr3_aa: CASKEGADGKNIQYF
cdr3_nt: TGTGCCAGCAAGGAGGGGGCGGACGGCAAAAACATTCAGTACTTC

v_call: TRBV10-2
j_call: TRBJ1-1
d_call: TRBD1
clone_size: NA
cdr3_aa: CASRTGGSTEAFF
cdr3_nt: TGCGCCAGCAGGACAGGGGGTTCCACTGAAGCTTTCTTT

v_call: TRBV20-1
j_call: TRBJ1-4
d_call: NA
clone_size: once
cdr3_aa: CSASRPGGQSSEKLFF
cdr3_nt: TGCAGTGCTAGTCGTCCGGGGGGGCAGTCGAGCGAAAAACTGTTTTTT

v_call: TRBV29-1
j_call: TRBJ1-5
d_call: NA
clone_size: once
cdr3_aa: CSAGASNQPQHF
cdr3_nt: TGCAGCGCCGGGGCTAGCAATCAGCCCCAGCATTTT

v_call: TRBV4-2
j_call: TRBJ1-5
d_call: NA
clone_size: NA
cdr3_aa: CASSPYLGGVDNQPQHF
cdr3_nt: TGTGCCAGCAGCCCATACCTTGGGGGGGTTGACAATCAGCCCCAGCATTTT

v_call: TRBV19
j_call: TRBJ2-4
d_call: NA
clone_size: NA
cdr3_aa: CASSPGQWEAKNIQYF
cdr3_nt: TGTGCCAGTAGTCCAGGACAGTGGGAAGCCAAAAACATTCAGTACTTC

v_call: TRBV5-1
j_call: TRBJ1-1
d_call: NA
clone_size: NA
cdr3_aa: CASGGALSSEAFF
cdr3_nt: TGCGCCAGCGGCGGGGCGCTAAGCTCTGAAGCTTTCTTT

v_call: TRBV30
j_call: TRBJ2-1
d_call: NA
clone_size: NA
cdr3_aa: CAWNRGEFYNEQFF
cdr3_nt: TGTGCCTGGAATAGGGGGGAGTTTTACAATGAGCAGTTCTTC

v_call: TRBV4-2
j_call: TRBJ1-1
d_call: NA
clone_size: once
cdr3_aa: CASSQDLVGGAGPAFF
cdr3_nt: TGTGCCAGCAGCCAAGATCTGGTGGGGGGAGCCGGTCCGGCTTTCTTT

v_call: TRBV10-3
j_call: TRBJ2-6
d_call: NA
clone_size: NA
cdr3_aa: CAISESYKVGAISGANVLTF
cdr3_nt: TGTGCCATCAGTGAGTCGTATAAGGTTGGAGCTATCTCTGGGGCCAACGTCCTGACTTTC

v_call: TRBV10-3
j_call: TRBJ1-1
d_call: NA
clone_size: NA
cdr3_aa: CAISGRERTEAFF
cdr3_nt: TGTGCCATCAGTGGCAGGGAGCGGACTGAAGCTTTCTTT

v_call: TRBV2
j_call: TRBJ1-2
d_call: NA
clone_size: few
cdr3_aa: CASITRGSNYGYTF
cdr3_nt: TGTGCCAGCATCACCCGGGGGTCGAACTATGGCTACACCTTC

v_call: TRBV19
j_call: TRBJ1-3
d_call: TRBD1
clone_size: few
cdr3_aa: CASSMGQNSGNTIYF
cdr3_nt: TGTGCCAGTAGTATGGGACAGAACTCTGGAAACACCATATATTTT

v_call: TRBV3-1/TRBV3-2
j_call: TRBJ2-7
d_call: NA
clone_size: NA
cdr3_aa: CASSQGTHEQYF
cdr3_nt: TGTGCCAGCAGCCAAGGGACACACGAGCAGTACTTC

v_call: TRBV2
j_call: TRBJ1-1
d_call: NA
clone_size: NA
cdr3_aa: CASIGQMNTEAFF
cdr3_nt: TGTGCCAGCATAGGACAGATGAACACTGAAGCTTTCTTT

v_call: TRBV29-1
j_call: TRBJ2-7
d_call: TRBD2
clone_size: once
cdr3_aa: CSVFGISSSGHSYEQYF
cdr3_nt: TGCAGCGTCTTCGGGATCTCCTCTAGCGGGCACTCCTACGAGCAGTACTTC

v_call: TRBV5-4
j_call: TRBJ2-1
d_call: NA
clone_size: NA
cdr3_aa: CASSLGGAVYNEQFF
cdr3_nt: TGTGCCAGCAGCTTGGGGGGGGCCGTCTACAATGAGCAGTTCTTC

v_call: TRBV6-5
j_call: TRBJ1-2
d_call: NA
clone_size: NA
cdr3_aa: CASSLSSRVNYGYTF
cdr3_nt: TGTGCCAGCAGTTTATCATCTCGGGTTAACTATGGCTACACCTTC

v_call: TRBV4-2
j_call: TRBJ2-1
d_call: NA
clone_size: NA
cdr3_aa: CASSQGRINEQFF
cdr3_nt: TGTGCCAGCAGCCAAGGCAGGATCAATGAGCAGTTCTTC

v_call: TRBV30
j_call: TRBJ2-1
d_call: NA
clone_size: NA
cdr3_aa: CAWRAGQSSYNEQFF
cdr3_nt: TGTGCCTGGCGCGCAGGGCAGAGCTCCTACAATGAGCAGTTCTTC

v_call: TRBV6-5
j_call: TRBJ1-6
d_call: NA
clone_size: once
cdr3_aa: CASTYSRDPQSPLHF
cdr3_nt: TGTGCCAGCACCTATTCCCGGGACCCCCAGTCACCCCTCCACTTT

v_call: TRBV10-3
j_call: TRBJ1-2
d_call: TRBD1
clone_size: NA
cdr3_aa: CAISEPGTGGNYGYTF
cdr3_nt: TGTGCCATCAGTGAGCCGGGGACAGGGGGTAACTATGGCTACACCTTC

v_call: TRBV18
j_call: TRBJ2-7
d_call: NA
clone_size: NA
cdr3_aa: CASSPPVRKSSYEQYF
cdr3_nt: TGTGCCAGCTCACCACCGGTCAGGAAGAGCTCCTACGAGCAGTACTTC

v_call: TRBV3-1/TRBV3-2
j_call: TRBJ1-2
d_call: NA
clone_size: NA
cdr3_aa: CASSQDGGQAYGYTF
cdr3_nt: TGTGCCAGCAGCCAAGACGGGGGGCAGGCCTATGGCTACACCTTC

v_call: TRBV2
j_call: TRBJ1-6
d_call: NA
clone_size: NA
cdr3_aa: CARGGVLKNSPLHF
cdr3_nt: TGTGCCAGGGGGGGGGTTTTGAAAAATTCACCCCTCCACTTT

v_call: TRBV14
j_call: TRBJ2-3
d_call: NA
clone_size: NA
cdr3_aa: CASSSRTRITDTQYF
cdr3_nt: TGTGCCAGCAGCTCTAGGACGCGAATCACAGATACGCAGTATTTT

v_call: TRBV5-1
j_call: TRBJ2-1
d_call: NA
clone_size: NA
cdr3_aa: CASSPTVGSSYNEQFF
cdr3_nt: TGCGCCAGCAGCCCTACGGTCGGGAGCTCCTACAATGAGCAGTTCTTC

v_call: TRBV11-3
j_call: TRBJ2-3
d_call: NA
clone_size: once
cdr3_aa: CASSPGNTQYF
cdr3_nt: TGTGCCAGCAGCCCAGGGAATACGCAGTATTTT

v_call: TRBV3-1/TRBV3-2
j_call: TRBJ1-4
d_call: TRBD1
clone_size: NA
cdr3_aa: CASSPRTGRGGEKLFF
cdr3_nt: TGTGCCAGCAGCCCTCGGACAGGGCGGGGGGGTGAAAAACTGTTTTTT

v_call: TRBV5-1
j_call: TRBJ2-1
d_call: NA
clone_size: NA
cdr3_aa: CASSPDRNSYNEQFF
cdr3_nt: TGCGCCAGCAGCCCGGACAGAAACTCCTACAATGAGCAGTTCTTC